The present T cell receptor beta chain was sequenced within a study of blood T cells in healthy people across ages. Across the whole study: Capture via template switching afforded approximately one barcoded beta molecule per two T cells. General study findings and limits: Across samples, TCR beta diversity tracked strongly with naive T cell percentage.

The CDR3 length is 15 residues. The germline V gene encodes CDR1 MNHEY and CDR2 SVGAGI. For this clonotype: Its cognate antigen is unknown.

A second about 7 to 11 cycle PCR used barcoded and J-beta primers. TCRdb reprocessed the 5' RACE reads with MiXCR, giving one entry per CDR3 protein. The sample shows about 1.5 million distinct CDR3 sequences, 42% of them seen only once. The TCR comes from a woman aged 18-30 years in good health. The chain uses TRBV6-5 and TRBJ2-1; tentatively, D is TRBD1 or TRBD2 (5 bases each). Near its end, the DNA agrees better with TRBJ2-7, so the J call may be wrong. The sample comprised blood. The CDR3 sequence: CASSYDGGPYNEQYF. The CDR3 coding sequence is TGTGCCAGCAGTTACGATGGGGGACCCTACAATGAGCAGTACTTC.